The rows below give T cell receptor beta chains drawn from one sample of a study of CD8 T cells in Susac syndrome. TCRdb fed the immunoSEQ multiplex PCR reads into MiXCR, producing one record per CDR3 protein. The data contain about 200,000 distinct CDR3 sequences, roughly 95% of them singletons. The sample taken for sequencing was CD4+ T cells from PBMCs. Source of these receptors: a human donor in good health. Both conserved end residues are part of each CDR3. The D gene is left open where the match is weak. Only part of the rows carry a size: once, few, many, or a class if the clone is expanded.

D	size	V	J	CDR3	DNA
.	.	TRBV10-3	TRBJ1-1	CAIVDSRNTEAFF	TGTGCCATCGTAGATTCACGGAACACTGAAGCTTTCTTT
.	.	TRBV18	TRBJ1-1	CASSPDADNTEAFF	TGTGCCAGCTCACCGGACGCCGATAACACTGAAGCTTTCTTT
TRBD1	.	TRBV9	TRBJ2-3	CASSIRQGDTQYF	TGTGCCAGCAGCATCCGACAGGGAGATACGCAGTATTTT
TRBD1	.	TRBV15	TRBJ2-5	CATSRGGQLGETQYF	TGTGCCACCAGCAGAGGGGGACAGTTGGGAGAGACCCAGTACTTC
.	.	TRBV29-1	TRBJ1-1	CSARLGEAFF	TGCAGCGCTCGACTTGGTGAAGCTTTCTTT
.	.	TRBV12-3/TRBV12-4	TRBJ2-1	CASSLSANDNEQFF	TGTGCCAGCAGTTTATCGGCTAATGACAATGAGCAGTTCTTC
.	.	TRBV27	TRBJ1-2	CASSRNTGTFYGYTF	TGTGCCAGCAGTAGGAATACCGGGACCTTCTATGGCTACACCTTC
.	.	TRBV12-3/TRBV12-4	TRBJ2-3	CASTLGGPDTQYF	TGTGCCAGCACCCTCGGGGGGCCGGATACGCAGTATTTT
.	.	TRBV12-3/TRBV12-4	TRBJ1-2	CASSFGQPSYTF	TGTGCCAGCAGCTTCGGGCAGCCATCCTACACCTTC
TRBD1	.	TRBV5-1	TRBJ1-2	CASSPTGESYGYTF	TGCGCCAGCAGTCCGACAGGGGAGTCCTATGGCTACACCTTC
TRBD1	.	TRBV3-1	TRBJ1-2	CASSRIAGQGVITF	TGTGCCAGCAGCCGAATTGCGGGACAGGGGGTCATCACCTTC
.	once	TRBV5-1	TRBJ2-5	CASRSQTGRDEYF	TGCGCCAGCAGAAGTCAAACGGGACGAGACGAGTACTTC
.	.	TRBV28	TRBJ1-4	CASSLTNEKLFF	TGTGCCAGCAGTTTAACTAATGAAAAACTGTTTTTT
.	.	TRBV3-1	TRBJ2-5	CASSFPGTGTQYF	TGTGCCAGCAGCTTTCCCGGGACTGGGACCCAGTACTTC
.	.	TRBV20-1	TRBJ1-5	CSARGGHSNQPQHF	TGCAGTGCTCGCGGGGGGCACTCGAATCAGCCCCAGCATTTT
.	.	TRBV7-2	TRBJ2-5	CASSLNGPGARETQYF	TGTGCCAGCAGCTTAAATGGGCCAGGGGCACGAGAGACCCAGTACTTC
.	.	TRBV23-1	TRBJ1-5	CASSQSGPGDQPQHF	TGCGCCAGCAGTCAATCCGGCCCAGGGGATCAGCCCCAGCATTTT
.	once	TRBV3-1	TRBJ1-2	CASSQDTGRYTF	TGTGCCAGCAGCCAAGATACAGGGAGGTACACCTTC
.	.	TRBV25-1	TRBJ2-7	CASSESGGSEQYF	TGTGCCAGCAGTGAATCCGGAGGGTCCGAGCAGTACTTC
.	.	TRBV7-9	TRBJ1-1	CASSLRDSTEAFF	TGTGCCAGCAGCTTACGTGACAGTACTGAAGCTTTCTTT
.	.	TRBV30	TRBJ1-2	CAWSVRQDYGYTF	TGTGCCTGGAGTGTACGCCAGGACTATGGCTACACCTTC
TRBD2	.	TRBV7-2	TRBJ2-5	CASSAAPSGQETQYF	TGTGCCAGCAGCGCTGCCCCTAGCGGCCAAGAGACCCAGTACTTC
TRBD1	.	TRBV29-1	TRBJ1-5	CSVGQGGGQPQHF	TGCAGCGTTGGTCAGGGGGGAGGTCAGCCCCAGCATTTT
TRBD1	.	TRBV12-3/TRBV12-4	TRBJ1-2	CASSPTGVLGYTF	TGTGCCAGCAGTCCGACAGGGGTACTGGGCTACACCTTC
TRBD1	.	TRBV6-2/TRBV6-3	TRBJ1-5	CASRQGGNNQPQHF	TGTGCCAGCAGACAGGGGGGCAACAATCAGCCCCAGCATTTT
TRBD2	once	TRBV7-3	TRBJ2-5	CASSPGTSGRGETQYF	TGTGCCAGCAGCCCCGGGACTAGCGGGAGAGGGGAGACCCAGTACTTC
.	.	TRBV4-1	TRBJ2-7	CASSQRWQGTYEQYF	TGCGCCAGCAGCCAAAGATGGCAGGGAACCTACGAGCAGTACTTC
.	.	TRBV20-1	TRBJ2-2	CSASLSRENTGELFF	TGCAGTGCCAGCCTATCGCGGGAGAACACCGGGGAGCTGTTTTTT
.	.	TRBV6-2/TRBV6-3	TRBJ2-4	CASGQGSSKNIQYF	TGTGCCAGCGGGCAGGGAAGCTCAAAAAACATTCAGTACTTC